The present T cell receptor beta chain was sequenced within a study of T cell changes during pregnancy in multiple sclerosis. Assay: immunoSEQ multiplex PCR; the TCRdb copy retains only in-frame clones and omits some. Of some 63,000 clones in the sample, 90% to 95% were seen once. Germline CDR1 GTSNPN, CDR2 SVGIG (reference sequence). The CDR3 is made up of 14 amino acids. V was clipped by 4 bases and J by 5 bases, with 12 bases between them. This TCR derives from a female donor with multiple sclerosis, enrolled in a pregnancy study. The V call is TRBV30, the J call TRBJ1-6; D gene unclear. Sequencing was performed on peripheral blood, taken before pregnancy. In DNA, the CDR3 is TGTGCCTGGAAGGCGAGGGATCATAATTCACCCCTCCACTTT. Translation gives CAWKARDHNSPLHF.